This T cell receptor (beta chain) was recorded in a study of naive CD8 T cells in extremely preterm neonates. General study findings and limits: Preterm neonate repertoires were significantly less rich by iChao1 than others. Relative to older groups, preterm infants had shorter, less trimmed CDR3s with fewer N additions. CDR3 nucleotide sharing was 2.5% to 3.5% in preterm, 0.4% to 0.45% term, roughly 0.03% children, around 0.01% adults.

Clones were read by immunoSEQ multiplex PCR, and TCRdb kept only the in-frame ones, dropping some. The table has 7,000 to 9,500 clones, 90% to 95% seen once. Note on this clone: Its antigen is not known.

Deliveries were elective term cesareans at roughly 35-41 weeks, with no labor or membrane rupture. The CDR3 contains 17 residues. CDR1 is SEHNR and CDR2 is FQNEAQ in the germline V gene (reference sequence). Trimming removed 1 base at V and 3 bases at J, with 15 bases between. Sequencing was performed on naive CD8+ T cells from cord blood. This clonotype originated in a newborn in good health. The chain carries TRBV7-9 and TRBJ2-2, with a weak D call TRBD1 (5 bases). This chain's CDR3 is CASSLVEGRVDTGELFF. In nucleotides, the CDR3 is TGTGCCAGCAGCTTAGTGGAAGGCAGGGTGGACACCGGGGAGCTGTTTTTT.